This T cell receptor beta chain was sequenced in a study of shared clonotypes between healthy human individuals. The CDR3 has 16 residues. Trimming took 2 bases from V and 5 from J, leaving 18 bases between them. From germline, CDR1 is SGHAT and CDR2 FQNNGV. Sequencing was performed with immunoSEQ multiplex PCR; in TCRdb, only in-frame clones are kept and a portion is missing. Here the sample spans approximately 700,000 clones, around 73% being singletons. Sequenced material: memory CD4+ T cells sorted from blood. Described subset: CD45RA-negative fraction. This clonotype was sampled from a woman in her thirties in good health. The chain couples TRBV11-2 to TRBJ2-5; D might be TRBD2 (6 bases). The CDR3: CASSLWVDASAETQYF. CDR3 DNA: TGTGCCAGCAGCTTATGGGTTGACGCTAGCGCGGAGACCCAGTACTTC.